Listed below are T cell receptor beta chains from one sample, sequenced in a study of cytomegalovirus exposure and HLA in healthy donors. Measured with immunoSEQ multiplex PCR; TCRdb has only the in-frame clones, and not every one. The table records about 190,000 clones, about 77% of them present only once. The sample taken for sequencing was PBMCs. These receptors all come from a young man in good health and CMV-seropositive. Each CDR3 is given with its conserved first and last residue. The order of the fields is J gene, D gene, clone size, V gene, CDR3 DNA, CDR3 protein. The D gene is left open where the match is weak. Where a row states a size, it is once, few, many or the class of an expanded clone; other rows omit it.

>TRBJ2-3|NA|NA|TRBV5-4
TGTGCCAGCAGCCCTACTATGGATACGCAGTATTTT
CASSPTMDTQYF
>TRBJ2-1|NA|NA|TRBV9
TGTGCCAGCAGTCTGAGTCCGGGACTCCGCAATGAGCAGTTCTTC
CASSLSPGLRNEQFF
>TRBJ1-1|NA|NA|TRBV27
TGTGCCAGTTCGAGGGGGGGTTCGGAAGCTTTCTTT
CASSRGGSEAFF
>TRBJ2-7|TRBD1|NA|TRBV10-3
TGTGCCATAGGGGGCGCGAGCTCCTACGAGCAGTACTTC
CAIGGASSYEQYF
>TRBJ1-2|NA|NA|TRBV14
TGTGCCAGCAGCAAGGGGAAGGGGATTAACTATGGCTACACCTTC
CASSKGKGINYGYTF
>TRBJ2-7|TRBD1|NA|TRBV30
TGTGCCTGTTCCGGGACAGGGGGCATCGAGCAGTACTTC
CACSGTGGIEQYF
>TRBJ2-7|NA|NA|TRBV7-9
TGTGCCAGCAGCCAGGAGGGGATCTCCTACGAGCAGTACTTC
CASSQEGISYEQYF
>TRBJ2-3|NA|NA|TRBV27
TGTGCCAGCAGTTCGACTCCCTTTTCAGATACGCAGTATTTT
CASSSTPFSDTQYF
>TRBJ2-3|TRBD2|NA|TRBV7-2
TGTGCCAGCCAGAGAAGCGGGGGGGCCGTAGATACGCAGTATTTT
CASQRSGGAVDTQYF
>TRBJ1-2|NA|NA|TRBV10-2
TGCGCCAGCACTGGGGCGGCGGACTATGGCTACACCTTC
CASTGAADYGYTF
>TRBJ1-2|NA|NA|TRBV28
TGTGCCAGCAGTTGGGGAGGGGATGGCTACACCTTC
CASSWGGDGYTF
>TRBJ2-3|TRBD2|NA|TRBV10-3
TGTGCCATCAGTGGAATGGGGGGGAGGGCAGATACGCAGTATTTT
CAISGMGGRADTQYF
>TRBJ1-2|TRBD1|NA|TRBV30
TGTGCCTGGAGGGGGACAGGACCCAACTATGGCTACACCTTC
CAWRGTGPNYGYTF
>TRBJ2-7|NA|NA|TRBV7-7
TGTGCTAGCAGCTTAGGACGGGATCCGACCTACGAGCAGTACTTC
CASSLGRDPTYEQYF
>TRBJ2-7|TRBD2|NA|TRBV7-2
TGTGCCAGCAGCTTTAAGCGGGAGAGCCTCGAGCAGTACTTC
CASSFKRESLEQYF
>TRBJ2-7|NA|once|TRBV7-2
TGTGCCAGCAGCCTCCGGACAGGAGGGGACGAGCAGTACTTC
CASSLRTGGDEQYF
>TRBJ1-3|NA|once|TRBV6-1
TGTGCCAGCAGTGACCGTGGGCGCCGCTCTGGAAACACCATATATTTT
CASSDRGRRSGNTIYF
>TRBJ2-7|NA|NA|TRBV13
TGTGCCAGCAGCGACGGGACTCGGTCCTACGAGCAGTACTTC
CASSDGTRSYEQYF
>TRBJ1-4|TRBD1|NA|TRBV7-2
TGTGCCAGCAGCCCCGGACAGGAGAATGAAAAACTGTTTTTT
CASSPGQENEKLFF
>TRBJ1-2|NA|NA|TRBV18
TGTGCCAGCTCACCGCCAGGGGAGGGCTACACCTTC
CASSPPGEGYTF
>TRBJ2-3|NA|NA|TRBV5-1
TGCGCCAGCAGCTTCCCCACGGGGAGCACAGATACGCAGTATTTT
CASSFPTGSTDTQYF
>TRBJ2-6|NA|once|TRBV18
TGTGCCAGCTCAAGCTCCTCTGGGGCCAACGTCCTGACTTTC
CASSSSSGANVLTF
>TRBJ1-2|NA|NA|TRBV19
TGTGCCAGTAGTATAGAGCGCTATGGCTACACCTTC
CASSIERYGYTF
>TRBJ2-3|TRBD2|once|TRBV6-4
TGTGCCAGCAGTGAGGGTCCTAGCGGGAGATCTACAGATACGCAGTATTTT
CASSEGPSGRSTDTQYF
>TRBJ2-7|NA|NA|TRBV29-1
TGCAGCGTGGTGACAGGTAACGAGCAGTACTTC
CSVVTGNEQYF
>TRBJ1-2|NA|NA|TRBV18
TGTGCCAGCTCACCACCTAGCCCGCGGGACTATGGCTACACCTTC
CASSPPSPRDYGYTF
>TRBJ1-5|TRBD1|NA|TRBV19
TGTGCCAGTAGTACCGGACAGGGGCCCAATCAGCCCCAGCATTTT
CASSTGQGPNQPQHF
>TRBJ1-6|TRBD1|NA|TRBV27
TGTGCCAGCAGTGCGGGACAGCACTATAATTCACCCCTCCACTTT
CASSAGQHYNSPLHF
>TRBJ1-2|NA|NA|TRBV28
TGTGCCAGCAGTTTAAAGCCGGGGAGGGTGGATGAAGCCTACACCTTC
CASSLKPGRVDEAYTF
>TRBJ2-5|NA|NA|TRBV11-2
TGTGCCACCTCGCCCACTAGAGGCCGAGAGACCCAGTACTTC
CATSPTRGRETQYF
>TRBJ1-5|NA|NA|TRBV7-3
TGTGCCAGCAGCTCCGGGAATTATCAGCCCCAGCATTTT
CASSSGNYQPQHF
>TRBJ2-3|TRBD2|NA|TRBV5-1
TGCGCCAGCAGCCAAGGACTAGCGCAAACAGATACGCAGTATTTT
CASSQGLAQTDTQYF
>TRBJ2-5|NA|NA|TRBV5-1
TGCGCCAGCAGCCTTATCATGGACAGACAAGAGACCCAGTACTTC
CASSLIMDRQETQYF
>TRBJ2-4|NA|few|TRBV6-5
TGTGCCGCCGGGAAAAACATTCAGTACTTC
CAAGKNIQYF
>TRBJ2-7|NA|few|TRBV9
TGTGCCAGCAGCGTAGGGCGGGGCTCCTACGAGCAGTACTTC
CASSVGRGSYEQYF
>TRBJ1-5|NA|NA|TRBV19
TGTGCCAGTAGTATGAGGGGGTCCCGGGGCAATCAGCCCCAGCATTTT
CASSMRGSRGNQPQHF
>TRBJ1-1|NA|NA|TRBV4-2
TGTGCCAGCAGCCAAGATGCCCGGAGGGTAGCTTTCTTT
CASSQDARRVAFF
>TRBJ1-2|NA|NA|TRBV9
TGTGCCAGCAGCGGCGTTCCAGGGAACTATGGCTACACCTTC
CASSGVPGNYGYTF
>TRBJ2-5|NA|NA|TRBV7-2
TGTGCCAGCAGCTTAGGTTGGGGAGGAGAGACCCAGTACTTC
CASSLGWGGETQYF
>TRBJ2-7|TRBD1|few|TRBV2
TGTGCCAGCGACAGGACAGGGGGCTTCTACGAGCAGTACTTC
CASDRTGGFYEQYF
>TRBJ2-5|NA|NA|TRBV5-6
TGTGCCAGCAGCTTGCTGGACAGACCCCAGACCCAGTACTTC
CASSLLDRPQTQYF
>TRBJ2-3|TRBD1|NA|TRBV29-1
TGCAGCGTTGCTGGGACAGGGCAATCGGATACGCAGTATTTT
CSVAGTGQSDTQYF
>TRBJ2-5|NA|NA|TRBV16
TGTGCCAGCAGCCGCCAGGGGGGCCAAGAGACCCAGTACTTC
CASSRQGGQETQYF
>TRBJ2-1|NA|NA|TRBV11-3
TGTGCCAGCAGCTTAGTTCCAACGGGTGAGCAGTTCTTC
CASSLVPTGEQFF
>TRBJ2-3|TRBD2|NA|TRBV5-4
TGTGCCAGCAGCCCCGGGAGGAGCGGGAAAAGCACAGATACGCAGTATTTT
CASSPGRSGKSTDTQYF
>TRBJ2-3|NA|NA|TRBV27
TGTGCCAGCAGCCCCGAGGCCACAGATACGCAGTATTTT
CASSPEATDTQYF
>TRBJ2-7|NA|NA|TRBV7-2
TGTGCCAGCAGCGTCGGGTCCTACGAGCAGTACTTC
CASSVGSYEQYF
>TRBJ2-2|NA|NA|TRBV28
TGTGCCAGCAGTTTATTTGACTACACCGGGGAGCTGTTTTTT
CASSLFDYTGELFF
>TRBJ1-4|TRBD1|NA|TRBV4-2
TGTGCCAGCAGCCTGACAGGGACTAATGAAAAACTGTTTTTT
CASSLTGTNEKLFF
>TRBJ2-2|NA|NA|TRBV9
TGTGCCAGCAGCGTAGCGGCGGAGGGATACACCGGGGAGCTGTTTTTT
CASSVAAEGYTGELFF
>TRBJ2-6|TRBD2|NA|TRBV4-2
TGTGCCAGCAGCCAAGAATCAGGGTTATTAGCGGGAGGGTTTTCTGGGGCCAACGTCCTGACTTTC
CASSQESGLLAGGFSGANVLTF
>TRBJ2-3|TRBD1|NA|TRBV5-4
TGTGCCAGCAGCTTGGGGCAGGGTCGTACAGGGGTTACGCAGTATTTT
CASSLGQGRTGVTQYF
>TRBJ2-2|TRBD1|NA|TRBV5-6
TGTGCCAGCAGCTCGGGACAGGGTAGAGGCACCGGGGAGCTGTTTTTT
CASSSGQGRGTGELFF